This T cell receptor (beta chain) was observed in a study of blood T cells in healthy people across ages. A minimum of 6 micrograms of total RNA was extracted per sample. Through a sample-barcoded 5' primer and a J-beta primer mix, a second PCR was run for roughly 6 to 12 cycles. There were at least 3 million CDR3-containing paired-end reads obtained from each sample. From the 5' RACE reads, TCRdb called clonotypes with MiXCR, one entry per CDR3 protein. The table records some 1.5 million distinct CDR3 sequences, roughly 27% of them present only once. This clonotype was observed at least ten times. Germline CDR1 is LNHDA and CDR2 is SQIVND (reference sequence). Trimming cost V 7 bases and J 3 bases; bases outside gene matches: 4. This CDR3 is built from 13 residues.

The chain combines TRBV19 with TRBJ2-5; 8 bases line up with TRBD1. Sequencing was performed on blood. The receptor was isolated from a woman aged 25 to 45 in good health. The CDR3 reads CASMHRGEETQYF. CDR3 bases: TGTGCCAGTATGCACAGGGGGGAAGAGACCCAGTACTTC.